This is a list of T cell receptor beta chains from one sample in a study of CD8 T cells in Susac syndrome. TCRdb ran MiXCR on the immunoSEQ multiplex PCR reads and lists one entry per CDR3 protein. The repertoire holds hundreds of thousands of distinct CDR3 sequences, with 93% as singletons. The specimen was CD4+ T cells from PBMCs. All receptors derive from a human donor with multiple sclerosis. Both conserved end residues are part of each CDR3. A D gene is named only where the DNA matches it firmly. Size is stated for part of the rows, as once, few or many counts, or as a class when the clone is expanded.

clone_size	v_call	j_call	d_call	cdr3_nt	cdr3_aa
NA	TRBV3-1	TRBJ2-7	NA	TGTGCCAGCAGCCAAGAGGGCAGGGTGGGGTCCGAGCAGTACTTC	CASSQEGRVGSEQYF
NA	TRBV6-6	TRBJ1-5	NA	TGTGCCAGCGGGGGAGACAATCAGCCCCAGCATTTT	CASGGDNQPQHF
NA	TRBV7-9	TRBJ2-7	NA	TGTGCCAGCAGGGGACGGGGGACCTACGAGCAGTACTTC	CASRGRGTYEQYF
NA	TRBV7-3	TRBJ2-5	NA	TGTGCCAGCAGCCCCGAAAGGGGGCAAGAGACCCAGTACTTC	CASSPERGQETQYF
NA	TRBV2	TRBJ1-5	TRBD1	TGTGCCAGCAGCATCGGGACAGATTATAGCAATCAGCCCCAGCATTTT	CASSIGTDYSNQPQHF
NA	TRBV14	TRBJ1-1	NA	TGTGCCAGCAGCCAAATGGGAGAGACTGAAGCTTTCTTT	CASSQMGETEAFF
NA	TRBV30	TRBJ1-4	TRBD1	TGTGCCTGGAACACTCAGGGGGTGGCAACTAATGAAAAACTGTTTTTT	CAWNTQGVATNEKLFF
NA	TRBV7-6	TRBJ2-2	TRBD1	TGTGCCAGCAGCTGGGACAGCTCGAACACCGGGGAGCTGTTTTTT	CASSWDSSNTGELFF
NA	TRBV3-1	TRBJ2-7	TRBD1	TGTGCCAGCAGCCCCCGGGACAGGGTCTACGAGCAGTACTTC	CASSPRDRVYEQYF
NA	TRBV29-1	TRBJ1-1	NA	TGCAGCGTTGCGACAGATGTTAGTGCTGCTTTCTTT	CSVATDVSAAFF
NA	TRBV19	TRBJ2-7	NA	TGTGCCAGTAGTCCGGAAGGGGCCCGGGGATCGGGTGAGCAGTACTTC	CASSPEGARGSGEQYF
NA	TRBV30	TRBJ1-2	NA	TGTGCCTGGAGTCGAGAATCTACTAACTATGGCTACACCTTC	CAWSRESTNYGYTF
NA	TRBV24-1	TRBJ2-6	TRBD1	TGTGCCACCGGGACAGCCATCTCTGGGGCCAACGTCCTGACTTTC	CATGTAISGANVLTF
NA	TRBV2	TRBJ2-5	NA	TGTGCCAGCAGTGAGCTTTTAGGGGGTGGGGAGACCCAGTACTTC	CASSELLGGGETQYF
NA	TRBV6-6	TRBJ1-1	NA	TGTGCCAGCAGTCATCGGGTGTGGAACACTGAAGCTTTCTTT	CASSHRVWNTEAFF
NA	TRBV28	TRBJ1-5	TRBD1	TGTGCCAGCAGTTTAGGGACAGGGTTCGGCAATCAGCCCCAGCATTTT	CASSLGTGFGNQPQHF
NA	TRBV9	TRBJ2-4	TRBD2	TGTGCCAGCAGCGTAGTAGCGGGAGTCGGGAACATTCAGTACTTC	CASSVVAGVGNIQYF
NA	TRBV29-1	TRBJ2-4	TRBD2	TGCAGCGTACTAGCGGGAGGGGACATTCAGTACTTC	CSVLAGGDIQYF
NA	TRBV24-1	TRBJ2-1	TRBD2	TGTGCCACCAGTGATTGGACTAGCGCTAGCTCCTACAATGAGCAGTTCTTC	CATSDWTSASSYNEQFF
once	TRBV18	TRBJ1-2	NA	TGTGCCAGCTCACCAGGGTCCGGGGGCGCGAGCTATGGCTACACCTTC	CASSPGSGGASYGYTF
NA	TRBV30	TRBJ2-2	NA	TGTGCCTGGAGTGGTGGGCTCGGCGGGGAGCTGTTTTTT	CAWSGGLGGELFF
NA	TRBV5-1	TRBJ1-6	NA	TGCGCCAGCAGCTTGGGAGGGCCAGGTAATTCACCCCTCCACTTT	CASSLGGPGNSPLHF
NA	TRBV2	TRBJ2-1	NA	TGTGCCAGCAGTGCAGGATACAATGAGCAGTTCTTC	CASSAGYNEQFF
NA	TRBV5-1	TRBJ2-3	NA	TGCGCCAGCAGCTTGGACGGAGGCCCCGGCACAGATACGCAGTATTTT	CASSLDGGPGTDTQYF
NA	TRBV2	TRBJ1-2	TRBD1	TGTGCCAGCAGTGAAGCGCTTGAGGGGGCGGACTATGGCTACACCTTC	CASSEALEGADYGYTF
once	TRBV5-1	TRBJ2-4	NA	TGCGCCAGCAGTCGCGGGACAGATAAAAACATTCAGTACTTC	CASSRGTDKNIQYF
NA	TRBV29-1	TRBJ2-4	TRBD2	TGCAGCCCCTTATTGGGACCGACTAGCTTTCAGTACTTC	CSPLLGPTSFQYF
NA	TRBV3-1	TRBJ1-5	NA	TGTGCCAGCAGCCTTTCGTGGGTGGATCAGCCCCAGCATTTT	CASSLSWVDQPQHF
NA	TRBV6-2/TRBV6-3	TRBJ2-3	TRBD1	TGTGCCAGCAGCAAGACAGGGGGCGGCACAGATACGCAGTATTTT	CASSKTGGGTDTQYF
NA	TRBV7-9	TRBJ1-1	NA	TGTGCCAGCAGCCAAGACAGTCACGGGGCTTTCTTT	CASSQDSHGAFF
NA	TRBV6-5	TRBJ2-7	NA	TGTGCCAGCAGCCGGGACCAGAGTTACGAGCAGTACTTC	CASSRDQSYEQYF
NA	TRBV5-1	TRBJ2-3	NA	TGCGCCAGCAGCTTGGCGCAGGGCCTGGATACGCAGTATTTT	CASSLAQGLDTQYF
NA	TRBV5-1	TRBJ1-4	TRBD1	TGCGCCAGCAGCTTGGACACCGGGACAGGGGACGAAAAACTGTTTTTT	CASSLDTGTGDEKLFF
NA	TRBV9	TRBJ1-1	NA	TGTGCCAGCAGCGAACTCCCCGGGACACTTAAGACTGAAGCTTTCTTT	CASSELPGTLKTEAFF
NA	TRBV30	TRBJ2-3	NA	TGTGCCTGGAGCCTAGGGGGGGGATCGACAGATACGCAGTATTTT	CAWSLGGGSTDTQYF
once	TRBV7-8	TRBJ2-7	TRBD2	TGTGCCAGCAGCTCACCGGGACTAAACCTCTACGAGCAGTACTTC	CASSSPGLNLYEQYF
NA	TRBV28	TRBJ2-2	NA	TGTGCCAGCAGTTTTCTTAACACCGGGGAGCTGTTTTTT	CASSFLNTGELFF
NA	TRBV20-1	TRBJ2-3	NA	TGCAGTGCTAGCGCACTTTCGGGTATAATGCCCACAGATACGCAGTATTTT	CSASALSGIMPTDTQYF
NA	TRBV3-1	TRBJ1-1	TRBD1	TGTGCCAGCAGCCAAGATTGGGACAGGGGTGAAGTTTTCTTT	CASSQDWDRGEVFF
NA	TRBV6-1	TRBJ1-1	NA	TGTGCCAGCAGTGTAGTTGTGGGTACTGAAGCTTTCTTT	CASSVVVGTEAFF
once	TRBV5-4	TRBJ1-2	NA	TGTGCCAGCAGCTTGACCCCGGCGGGGGGATCTTTTTACACCTTC	CASSLTPAGGSFYTF
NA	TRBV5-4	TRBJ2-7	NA	TGTGCCAGCAGCCTAGGAACCGACTACGAGCAGTACTTC	CASSLGTDYEQYF
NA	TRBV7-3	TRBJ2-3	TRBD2	TGTGCCAGCAGCTATGGGACTAGCGGTACGCAGTATTTT	CASSYGTSGTQYF
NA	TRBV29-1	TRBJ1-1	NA	TGCAGCGTTGAAGCGAACAGGAATCCAACCTCTGAAGCTTTCTTT	CSVEANRNPTSEAFF
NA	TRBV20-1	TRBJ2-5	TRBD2	TGCAGTGCTAAGGGAGGGAGGCAAGAGACCCAGTACTTC	CSAKGGRQETQYF
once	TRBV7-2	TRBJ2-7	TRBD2	TGTGCCAGCAGCTTACTAGGAGCGGGGGGTATATTTTACGAGCAGTACTTC	CASSLLGAGGIFYEQYF
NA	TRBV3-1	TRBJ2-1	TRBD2	TGTGCCAGCAGGGAGGGACTAGCGGGCCTCAATGAGCAGTTCTTC	CASREGLAGLNEQFF
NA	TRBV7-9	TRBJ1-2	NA	TGTGCCAGCACGACTACAGGGCCGCGGCGGAACTATGGCTACACCTTC	CASTTTGPRRNYGYTF
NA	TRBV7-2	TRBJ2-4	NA	TGTGCCAGCAGCCCCAGACTCACTGGAAACATTCAGTACTTC	CASSPRLTGNIQYF
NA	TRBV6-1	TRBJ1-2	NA	TGTGCCAGCAGTAATACCGGGACCGAAGGGGTAATCGACTATGGCTACACCTTC	CASSNTGTEGVIDYGYTF
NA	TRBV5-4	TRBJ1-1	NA	TGTGCCAGCAGTGGGGGGCCTTTCCCCACAGGAGCTTTCTTT	CASSGGPFPTGAFF
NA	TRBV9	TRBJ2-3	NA	TGTGCCAGCAGCGGCCTAGGGGGGGGCGTTACGCAGTATTTT	CASSGLGGGVTQYF
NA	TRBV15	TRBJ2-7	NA	TGTGCCACCAGCAGAGATTTTGGGCACGAGCAGTACTTC	CATSRDFGHEQYF